Following are 2 T cell receptor beta chains from one sample sequenced in a study of T-cell memory formation after mild COVID-19. TCRdb reprocessed the 5' RACE reads with MiXCR, giving one entry per CDR3 protein. The table includes about 110,000 distinct CDR3 sequences, 9.5% to 15% detected once. Sequencing input: PBMCs or a T cell subset sorted from them (not recorded which). These receptors were taken from an adult woman who had mild COVID-19 (a few samples of this study predate the infection). Cell type and time point are not known.

This clonotype was counted between two and nine times. The chain is built from TRBV2 and TRBJ2-5, with 9 bases identical to TRBD1. Trimming cost V 8 bases and J 1 base; bases outside gene matches: 11. CDR3 size: 16 residues. Germline CDR1 and CDR2: SNHLY and FYNNEI. CDR3 coding DNA: TGTGCCAGCGCCGCTAGTTACAGGGGGCCCCAAGAGACCCAGTACTTC. This codes for CASAASYRGPQETQYF.

This clonotype was seen more than once but under ten times. The rearrangement joins TRBV12-3 or TRBV12-4 to TRBJ2-3; D possibly uses TRBD1 or TRBD2 (5 bases each). CDR3 length equals 13 residues. Deletions cut 3 bases from V and 6 bases from J, with 10 bases between. CDR3 nucleotide sequence: TGTGCCAGCAGTTTCCGGGGCCCTGATACGCAGTATTTT. Its translation: CASSFRGPDTQYF.